This TCR beta chain appears in the sequencing data of a study of T cell clones after liver transplantation. Study-level information: A pre-transplant mixed lymphocyte reaction with TCRbeta sequencing defined graft-donor-reactive clones followed in post-transplant blood. HCV positivity affected three of eight recipients; the rest lacked autoimmune or viral indications. Patients counted as tolerant after at least one year off all immunosuppression, enzymes not exceeding twice normal.

Germline values: CDR1 SGHAT, CDR2 FQNNGV. Trimming at V came to 5 bases and at J to 4 bases, leaving 6 bases not matched to a gene. The CDR3 sequence is 14 residues long. The data were produced by immunoSEQ multiplex PCR, yet TCRdb's version contains in-frame clones alone and is incomplete. The sample shows 80,000 or so clones, about 82% of them seen only once. Sequencing used CD4+ T cells from blood, obtained 45 to 46 months after liver transplant. The V and J genes are TRBV11-2 and TRBJ2-7; 9 bases align to TRBD2. The source of this sequence is a human patient who received a liver transplant. A subset of T cells may come from the graft donor. For the CDR3, the DNA is TGTGCCAGCAGCCCGATAGCGGGAGCGTACGAGCAGTACTTC. It translates to CASSPIAGAYEQYF.